The TCR beta chain under discussion was sequenced for a study of blood T cell repertoires in COVID-19. Generated by immunoSEQ multiplex PCR, the TCRdb table keeps only in-frame clones and is missing some. The data show 53,000 or so clones, 90% seen once. This CDR3 has 15 amino acids. Trimming at V came to 3 bases and at J to 3 bases, leaving 5 bases not matched to a gene. The germline CDR1 and CDR2 sequences are ENHRY and SYGVKD. The clonotype originates from a human donor in a cohort sampled during active COVID-19. Sample: peripheral blood. This chain links TRBV10-3 with TRBJ1-5; 7 nucleotides line up with TRBD1. CDR3 coding DNA: TGTGCCATCAGTGAAGAAGACAGGGACAATCAGCCCCAGCATTTT. It specifies CAISEEDRDNQPQHF.